This T cell receptor beta chain appears in the sequencing data of a study of blood T cell repertoires in COVID-19. At the level of the study: The United States, Italy and Spain provided the acute and convalescent COVID-19 samples. T cells, B-cell-depleted T cells, or PBMCs supplied cDNA or gDNA.

Germline trimming cut 2 bases from V and 9 bases from J; bases unmatched to any gene: 8. There are 15 residues in the CDR3. Germline CDR1 is SGHRS and CDR2 is YFSETQ. In the original processing: Amplification of reference gene primers was used by the study to estimate nucleated cell counts. Sequenced by immunoSEQ multiplex PCR; TCRdb stores in-frame clones only, minus some. Clone size and V and J calls were adopted from that table, with D and trimming inferred from the DNA. The sample has about 140,000 clones, approximately 90% seen once. The V call is TRBV5-1, the J call TRBJ2-1; 10 bases match TRBD1. Sequencing used peripheral blood. This clonotype originated in a woman older than 75 with acute or convalescent COVID-19. DNA of the CDR3: TGCGCCAGCAGCTTTGCGGGACAGGGGAACACTGAGCAGTTCTTC. Its protein product is CASSFAGQGNTEQFF.